What follows describes a single T cell receptor beta chain. What it binds is unknown. These data come from a study of T-cell reconstitution after alpha-beta-depleted transplantation in children. Preparing the TCRbeta library involved the use of unique molecular identifiers. MiXCR, applied by TCRdb to the PCR reads, yields one record per CDR3 protein. The sample includes some 4,100 distinct CDR3 sequences, roughly a quarter of them seen just once. Study outcomes and limitations: At one year after transplant, newly produced T cells mostly accounted for T-cell counts and diversity. At around two months after transplant, the alpha-beta T cells were reportedly derived from several hundred expanded clones that came from non-depleted graft cells. Day-60 TCRbeta diversity that was high in some patients was derived from surviving recipient T cells and thymic progenitors.

V lost 9 bases to trimming and J lost 5 bases, with 9 bases between them. The CDR3 runs to 11 residues. CDR1 is SGHDT and CDR2 is YYEEEE in the germline V gene. Source: PBMCs, mostly from graft donor cells, taken 60 days after TCRalphabeta/CD19-depleted stem cell transplant. This TCR was sampled from a boy in the first two years of life who had a stem cell transplant for acute myeloid leukemia, so the T cells may come from the graft donor. The rearrangement joins TRBV5-6 to TRBJ2-1; D unresolved. The CDR3: CAMGTDNEQFF. The CDR3 coding sequence is TGTGCCATGGGCACCGACAATGAGCAGTTCTTC.